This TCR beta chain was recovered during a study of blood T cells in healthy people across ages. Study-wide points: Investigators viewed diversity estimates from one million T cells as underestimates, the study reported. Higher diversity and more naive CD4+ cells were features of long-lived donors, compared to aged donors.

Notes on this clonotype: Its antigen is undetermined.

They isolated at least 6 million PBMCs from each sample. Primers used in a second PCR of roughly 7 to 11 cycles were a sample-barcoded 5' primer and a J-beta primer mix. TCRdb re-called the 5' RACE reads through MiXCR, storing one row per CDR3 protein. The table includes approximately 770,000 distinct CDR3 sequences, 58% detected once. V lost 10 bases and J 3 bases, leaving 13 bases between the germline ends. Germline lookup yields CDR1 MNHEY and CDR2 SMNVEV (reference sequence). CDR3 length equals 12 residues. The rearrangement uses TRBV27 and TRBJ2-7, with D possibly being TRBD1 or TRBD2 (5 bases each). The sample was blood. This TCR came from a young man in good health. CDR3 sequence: CANPGGSYEQYF. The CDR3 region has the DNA TGTGCCAACCCTGGGGGTAGCTACGAGCAGTACTTC.